The 4 T cell receptor beta chains listed next were all sequenced from one sample in a study of T cell responses to AZD1222 COVID-19 vaccine. Data came from immunoSEQ multiplex PCR; TCRdb stores just in-frame clones and leaves some out. The data show just under 90,000 clones, around 90% seen once. The starting material was peripheral blood, obtained on day 0 of MenACWY control vaccination. These receptors all come from an adult in good health.

V gene TRBV20-1 combines with J gene TRBJ2-6, with 11 bases that match TRBD1. Germline CDR1 and CDR2: DFQATT and SNEGSKA (reference sequence). The CDR3 runs 17 residues. V gave up 5 bases and J gave up 2 bases; unmatched junction bases: 8. For the CDR3, the DNA is TGCAGTGCTGGTGGGACAGGGGGAAAGGCTGGGGCCAACGTCCTGACTTTC. It yields the protein CSAGGTGGKAGANVLTF.

This chain links TRBV4-1 with TRBJ2-1, with a weak D call TRBD1 (5 bases). The CDR3 spans 13 residues. Trimming pared 4 bases from V and 7 bases from J, leaving 11 bases between. Germline values: CDR1 MGHRA, CDR2 YSYEKL. The DNA for the CDR3 is TGCGCCAGCAGCCCCCAACAGGCGAATGAGCAGTTCTTC. Translation: CASSPQQANEQFF.

The V call is TRBV7-2, the J call TRBJ1-1; 11 bases line up with TRBD1. The germline gives CDR1 SGHTA, CDR2 FQGNSA. This CDR3 is 16 amino acids long. V shed 5 bases, J shed 4 bases, and the junction held 9 bases outside the gene matches. CDR3 sequence: CASSLGQGAVGTEAFF. The CDR3 region has the DNA TGTGCCAGCAGCCTTGGACAGGGGGCAGTGGGCACTGAAGCTTTCTTT.

The V gene is TRBV6-1, the J gene TRBJ2-3; D remains ambiguous. Trimming removed 3 bases at V and 0 bases at J, with 10 bases between. In germline, CDR1 is MNHNS, CDR2 SASEGT. The CDR3 runs to 15 residues. The CDR3 bases are TGTGCCAGCAGTGACCCGACCGATAGCACAGATACGCAGTATTTT. Translated, it gives CASSDPTDSTDTQYF.